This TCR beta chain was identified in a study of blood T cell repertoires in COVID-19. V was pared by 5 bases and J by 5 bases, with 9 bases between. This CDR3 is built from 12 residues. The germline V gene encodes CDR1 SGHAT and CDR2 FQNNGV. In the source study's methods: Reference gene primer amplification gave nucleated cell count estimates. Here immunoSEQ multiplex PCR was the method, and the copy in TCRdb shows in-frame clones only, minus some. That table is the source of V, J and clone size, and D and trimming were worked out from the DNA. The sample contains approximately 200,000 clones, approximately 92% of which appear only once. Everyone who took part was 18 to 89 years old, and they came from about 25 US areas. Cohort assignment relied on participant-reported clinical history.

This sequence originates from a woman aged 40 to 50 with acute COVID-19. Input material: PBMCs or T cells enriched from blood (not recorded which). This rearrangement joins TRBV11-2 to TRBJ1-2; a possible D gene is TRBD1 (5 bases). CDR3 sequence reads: CASSPDRYGYTF. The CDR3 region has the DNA TGTGCCAGCAGCCCCGACAGATATGGCTACACCTTC.